This T cell receptor beta chain is drawn from a study of blood T cell repertoires in COVID-19 (dated by TCRdb to 2019 to 2021). Looking at the study overall: Samples covering the acute and convalescent phases of COVID-19 were provided by collaborators in the United States, Italy and Spain. The material from the prospective study consisted of cDNA or gDNA derived from T cells, B-cell-depleted T cells, or PBMCs. Where available, HLA class I and class II types were obtained from metadata supplied by the sample provider rather than from assay-based typing. The sample metadata nearly always contained a de-identified subject ID, COVID-19 status, age in years and sex. Samples came from the ongoing ImmuneRACE study (first 160 participants) plus 1,254 subjects from 6 global collaborators. The repertoires were released in a freely available public database intended as a resource for research on the immune response to SARS-CoV-2. The dataset comprised deeply sampled blood TCRbeta repertoires from subjects exposed to, actively infected with, or recovered from COVID-19.

Concerning this clone itself: The antigen it recognizes is unknown. Base qualities were left out, and no much larger clone turns up one base away. Additional DNA sequences in this sample encode the identical CDR3.

The immunoSEQ Assay, a bias-controlled multiplex PCR, was used to amplify TCRbeta CDR3 regions from genomic DNA. As for the original processing: The number of nucleated cells in each sample was estimated by amplification of reference gene primers within the assay. Sequence reads were collapsed and filtered to measure the absolute abundance of every unique TCRbeta CDR3 rearrangement. For each sample, productive Simpson clonality was calculated as the square root of Simpson's diversity index over productive rearrangements. Sourced from immuneACCESS, this table was stored by TCRdb with only in-frame sequences that have V and J called. A share of the clones is absent; for the studies checked, an unresolved V gene accounts for under half, and the remainder has no known explanation. The V and J calls and clone size were taken over from that table, and D and trimming were inferred from the DNA. Counted in this sample were 250,000 to 350,000 clones; 88% of them appeared once. The leading ten clones occupy approximately 10% of the sample.

One collaborating source in Seattle enrolled patients during active infection and followed them longitudinally through the course of disease. Collaborating institutions collected whole blood in K2EDTA tubes following their own protocols. For TCRbeta analysis, collaborators shipped samples as frozen whole blood, isolated PBMCs, or DNA extracted from either of those sample types. The research as a whole found: The amount of clinical and demographic metadata varied by source and participant and was provided uncurated.

Via the germline V gene, CDR1 is SGHDT and CDR2 YYEEEE. Reading from cysteine to phenylalanine, the CDR3 counts 16 amino acids. Only the CDR3 part of the read is kept: 48 bases, read in frame from the first base. Between the V and J ends, shortened by 0 bases and 0 bases respectively, the junction contains 10 bases. Recombination joined TRBV5-6 with TRBJ2-1; a weak D assignment points to TRBD1 (6 bases agree). Sequenced: peripheral blood. The source of this sequence is a woman in her 30s with COVID-19, enrolled during active disease. The sequence in DNA is TGTGCCAGCAGCTTGGGGGGGCGAAGCTCCTACAATGAGCAGTTCTTC. The translation is CASSLGGRSSYNEQFF.